This T cell receptor beta chain is drawn from a study of tumor and adjacent non-tumor tissue in lung cancer. A remark on this clonotype: Its antigen is unknown.

Broader study findings: Tumor repertoires had a smaller top 100 clone share than normal lung. Compared with tumor, normal lung showed significantly lower TCR diversity.

RNA was extracted from bulk tissue without any cell sorting. Germline V CDR1 and CDR2: MNHEY, SVGAGI. The CDR3 is made up of 14 amino acids. TCRbeta libraries were built with three rounds of nested PCR, modified from ARM-PCR. A single record per CDR3 protein comes from TCRdb applying MiXCR to the multiplex PCR reads. Of some 84,000 distinct CDR3 sequences in the sample, roughly 62% were seen once. This receptor was identified in an older man with non-small cell lung cancer. The sample taken for sequencing was lung tumor tissue. The chain joins TRBV6-5 to TRBJ2-2, with 8 bases that match TRBD1. In DNA, the CDR3 is TGTGCAACCAGTGGGCAGGGGGCCGCCGAGGAGCTGTTTTTT. Encoded protein: CATSGQGAAEELFF.